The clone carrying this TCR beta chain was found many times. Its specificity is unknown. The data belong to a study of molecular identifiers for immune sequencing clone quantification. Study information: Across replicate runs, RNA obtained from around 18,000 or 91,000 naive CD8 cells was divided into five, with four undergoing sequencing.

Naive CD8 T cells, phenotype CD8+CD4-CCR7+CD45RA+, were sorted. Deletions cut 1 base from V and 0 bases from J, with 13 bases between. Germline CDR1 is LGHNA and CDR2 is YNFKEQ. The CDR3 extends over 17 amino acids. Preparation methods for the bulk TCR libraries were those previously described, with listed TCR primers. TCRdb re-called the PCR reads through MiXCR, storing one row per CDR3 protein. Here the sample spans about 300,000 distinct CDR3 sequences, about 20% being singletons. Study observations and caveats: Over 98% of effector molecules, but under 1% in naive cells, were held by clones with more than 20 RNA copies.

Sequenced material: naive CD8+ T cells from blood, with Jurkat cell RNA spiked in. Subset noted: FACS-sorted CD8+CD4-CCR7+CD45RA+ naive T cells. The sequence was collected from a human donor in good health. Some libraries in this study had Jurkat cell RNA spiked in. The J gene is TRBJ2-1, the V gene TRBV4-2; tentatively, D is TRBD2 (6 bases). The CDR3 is CASSQASGGASYNEQFF. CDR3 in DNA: TGTGCCAGCAGCCAAGCCTCTGGCGGGGCCTCCTACAATGAGCAGTTCTTC.